The 22 T cell receptor beta chains given below trace back to one sample, sequenced in a study of cytomegalovirus exposure and HLA in healthy donors. The PCR contained 60 Vbeta and 13 Jbeta primers. Clones were sequenced by immunoSEQ multiplex PCR, and TCRdb holds only the in-frame ones, with some missing. The sample has 60,000 to 70,000 clones, roughly 78% seen once. The sample taken for sequencing was PBMCs. The receptors shown here come from a man aged 40-49 years in good health and CMV-seronegative.

The rearrangement uses TRBV18 and TRBJ2-5, with D hard to call. The J call is doubtful: the DNA matches TRBJ2-7 better. Germline V gene lookup returns CDR1 KGHSH and CDR2 LQKENI. This CDR3 is 14 amino acids long. The CDR3 sequence is CASSLRDIPHEQYF. CDR3 sequence (DNA): TGTGCCAGCTCACTCCGAGATATTCCCCACGAGCAGTACTTC.

The chain couples TRBV2 to TRBJ1-5; 10 nucleotides match TRBD1. CDR1 and CDR2 (germline): SNHLY, FYNNEI. The CDR3 is 18 amino acids. V was pared by 5 bases and J by 2 bases, with 12 bases of the junction left unmatched. The CDR3 nucleotides read TGTGCCAGCAGTCCATTTACCGGACAGGGGGTTCGCAATCAGCCCCAGCATTTT. Translation: CASSPFTGQGVRNQPQHF. Looking up the rest from reference TRBV2 and TRBJ1-5 gives the full variable domain: EPEVTQTPSHQVTQMGQEVILRCVPISNHLYFYWYRQILGQKVEFLVSFYNNEISEKSEIFDDQFSVERPDGSNFTLKIRSTKLEDSAMYFCASSPFTGQGVRNQPQHFGDGTRLSIL.

J is TRBJ2-3 and V is TRBV5-4, with D possibly TRBD2 on 6 matching bases. This CDR3 contains 16 residues. Germline values: CDR1 SGHNT, CDR2 YYREEE (reference sequence). Trimming took off 0 bases at V and 0 bases at J, with 11 bases between the two ends. CDR3 DNA sequence: TGTGCCAGCAGCTTGGTTGGGCGGGGTAGCACAGATACGCAGTATTTT. This codes for CASSLVGRGSTDTQYF.

V and J are TRBV5-5 and TRBJ1-5, with a tentative D call TRBD1 (5 bases). Germline lookup yields CDR1 SGHKS and CDR2 YYEKEE (reference sequence). V was pared by 1 base and J by 1 base, with 9 bases between. CDR3 length equals 15 residues. The CDR3 is CASSLWQGSNQPQHF. CDR3 nucleotides: TGTGCCAGCAGCTTGTGGCAGGGAAGCAATCAGCCCCAGCATTTT. The variable domain in full, completed from reference TRBV5-5 and TRBJ1-5, reads DAGVTQSPTHLIKTRGQQVTLRCSPISGHKSVSWYQQVLGQGPQFIFQYYEKEERGRGNFPDRFSARQFPNYSSELNVNALLLGDSALYLCASSLWQGSNQPQHFGDGTRLSIL.

This clone was observed a single time. The rearrangement uses TRBV18 and TRBJ1-6; D may be TRBD1 (5 bases). Trimming took 3 bases from V and 6 from J, leaving 9 bases between them. This CDR3 is 14 amino acids long. CDR1 is KGHSH, CDR2 LQKENI, per germline. In nucleotides, the CDR3 is TGTGCCAGCTCACCTGGGGCTGGTAATTCACCCCTCCACTTT. This gives the protein CASSPGAGNSPLHF.

This clone has a single count. The rearrangement joins TRBV5-8 to TRBJ1-4; possibly TRBD1 for D (6 bases). Trimming cost V 2 bases and J 5 bases, with 13 bases left between them. This CDR3 contains 15 residues. Germline CDR1 is SGHTS and CDR2 is YDEGEE. The CDR3 here is CASSLFTTGNEKLFF. CDR3 sequence (DNA): TGTGCCAGCAGCTTATTTACGACAGGAAATGAAAAACTGTTTTTT.

Remarks on this clone: Distinct nucleotide sequences in the sample also encode this CDR3. The genes are TRBV7-9 and TRBJ2-3, with 10 positions matching TRBD2. V dropped 5 bases and J dropped 1; count of bases not matched to a gene: 3. Germline V gene lookup returns CDR1 SEHNR and CDR2 FQNEAQ (reference sequence). The CDR3 extends over 15 amino acids. The CDR3 region is CASSPGTSGTDTQYF. The DNA of the CDR3 is TGTGCCAGCAGCCCAGGGACTAGCGGCACAGATACGCAGTATTTT.

V usage is TRBV19 and J usage is TRBJ1-2, with D possibly matching TRBD1 (5 bases). Trimming removed 3 bases at V and 3 bases at J, with 8 bases between. The CDR3 spans 13 residues. Germline CDR1 is LNHDA and CDR2 is SQIVND (reference sequence). CDR3 bases: TGTGCCAGTAGTATGGGGGGATACTATGGCTACACCTTC. This encodes CASSMGGYYGYTF.

This chain links TRBV7-9 with TRBJ2-3; 11 bases are shared with TRBD2. The CDR3 is 16 amino acids. Per germline, CDR1 SEHNR and CDR2 FQNEAQ (reference sequence). Losses at the gene ends were 2 bases for V and 6 bases for J; bases not matched to a gene: 7. This CDR3 is CASSLSLAGGADTQYF. CDR3 coding DNA: TGTGCCAGCAGCTTATCCCTAGCGGGAGGCGCGGATACGCAGTATTTT.

This chain uses TRBV19 with TRBJ1-6, with 9 bases matching TRBD1. CDR1 and CDR2 from the germline V gene are LNHDA and SQIVND (reference sequence). The CDR3 length is 17 residues. J was trimmed by 7 bases and V by 5 bases; bases with no gene match: 12. CDR3 loop: CASSSSPGTGSNSPLHF. Written as DNA, the CDR3 is TGTGCCAGTAGTTCTAGTCCCGGGACAGGGTCCAATTCACCCCTCCACTTT.

The chain is built from TRBV7-3 and TRBJ1-1; D not certain. This CDR3 contains 17 residues. Trimming stripped 5 bases from V and 2 bases from J, with 21 bases between. Germline V gene sequence: CDR1 SGHTA, CDR2 FQGTGA. The CDR3 loop is CASSRGPPQGGNTEAFF. The CDR3, as DNA: TGTGCCAGCAGCCGCGGACCGCCTCAAGGAGGAAACACTGAAGCTTTCTTT.

The rearrangement joins TRBV19 to TRBJ2-3, with D possibly matching TRBD2 (6 bases). Germline values: CDR1 LNHDA, CDR2 SQIVND (reference sequence). With 7 bases removed from V and 2 bases from J, the gap between germline ends came to 19 bases. CDR3 size: 16 residues. CDR3 coding DNA: TGTGCCAGTACATCGACTAGATGGCCTAACACAGATACGCAGTATTTT. The encoded protein is CASTSTRWPNTDTQYF.

The J gene is TRBJ1-2, the V gene TRBV18; TRBD1 matches at 8 bases. Germline V gives CDR1 KGHSH, CDR2 LQKENI. J lost 4 bases, V lost 6 bases, and 7 bases had no gene match. CDR3 length equals 14 residues. The CDR3 region has the DNA TGTGCCAGCTCCCCCGGGGGACAGGTCTATGGCTACACCTTC. Translation gives CASSPGGQVYGYTF.

The chain is built from TRBV19 and TRBJ2-1; weak D call: TRBD2 (6 bases). V lost 5 bases to trimming and J lost 1 base, with 18 bases between them. CDR3 size: 17 residues. The germline V gene encodes CDR1 LNHDA and CDR2 SQIVND (reference sequence). As DNA, the CDR3 is TGTGCCAGTAGTTTCCTCTCCGGGGGATTTTCCTACAATGAGCAGTTCTTC. It specifies CASSFLSGGFSYNEQFF.

This clone was found a few times. The chain recombines TRBV2 with TRBJ1-2; no clear D. This CDR3 comprises 11 residues. V shed 3 bases and J shed 6 bases, with 5 bases lying between them. The germline CDR1 and CDR2 sequences are SNHLY and FYNNEI. The CDR3: CASSDGDGYTF. In nucleotides, the CDR3 is TGTGCCAGCAGTGACGGTGATGGCTACACCTTC.

This clone was recorded only once. The genes are TRBV7-3 and TRBJ2-5; TRBD2 matches at 10 bases. J lost 5 bases, V lost 3 bases, and 9 bases had no gene match. Germline V CDR1 and CDR2: SGHTA, FQGTGA. The CDR3 is 16 residues long. The chain's CDR3 is CASSFGQRGGRETQYF. CDR3 DNA: TGTGCCAGCAGCTTTGGCCAGCGGGGGGGCCGGGAGACCCAGTACTTC.

This clone turned up a few times. The CDR3 DNA reads TGTGCCAGCAGTGAGATGGGGACAGGGCCGCGCGAGCAGTACTTC. The encoded protein is CASSEMGTGPREQYF. V is TRBV6-1 and J is TRBJ2-7; TRBD1 matches at 9 bases. J gave up 6 bases and V 3 bases, and 9 bases lay outside the gene matches. This CDR3 contains 15 residues. CDR1 and CDR2 (germline): MNHNS, SASEGT.

The genes are TRBV6-5 and TRBJ2-7; D gene uncertain. The V end was cut by 0 bases, the J end by 10 bases, with 10 bases between. The CDR3 has 12 residues. Germline lookup yields CDR1 MNHEY and CDR2 SVGAGI. CDR3 loop: CASSYSRSVQYF. In DNA, the CDR3 is TGTGCCAGCAGTTACTCGAGGTCGGTTCAGTACTTC.

CDR3 nucleotide sequence: TGTGCCAGCAGCGTTAGCGCAAACCAAGAGACCCAGTACTTC. It specifies CASSVSANQETQYF. The rearrangement links TRBV9 to TRBJ2-5; D possibly corresponds to TRBD2 (5 bases). Per the germline V gene, CDR1 is SGDLS and CDR2 is YYNGEE. V was clipped by 2 bases and J by 0 bases, with 8 bases between them. This CDR3 contains 14 residues.

In this sample, this clone turned up once. The chain joins TRBV19 to TRBJ2-1, with TRBD1 matching over 8 bases. CDR1 is LNHDA, CDR2 SQIVND, per germline (reference sequence). The ends lost 4 bases at V and 4 bases at J; junction bases unmatched: 6. CDR3 length equals 15 residues. For the CDR3, the DNA is TGTGCCAGTAGTAGGGCAGGGGGCATGTACAATGAGCAGTTCTTC. Translating it yields CASSRAGGMYNEQFF. Full variable domain (remainder filled in from reference TRBV19 and TRBJ2-1): DGGITQSPKYLFRKEGQNVTLSCEQNLNHDAMYWYRQDPGQGLRLIYYSQIVNDFQKGDIAEGYSVSREKKESFPLTVTSAQKNPTAFYLCASSRAGGMYNEQFFGPGTRLTVL.

This clone was detected only once. The rearrangement uses TRBV6-6 and TRBJ2-5, with 10 nucleotides matching TRBD2. Germline V gene lookup returns CDR1 MNHNY and CDR2 SVGAGI (reference sequence). The length of the CDR3 is 16 residues. Losses at the gene ends were 2 bases for V and 3 bases for J; bases not matched to a gene: 6. Here the CDR3 DNA reads TGTGCCAGCAGTTACACCCCCCTAGCGGGGGAAGAGACCCAGTACTTC. Residues: CASSYTPLAGEETQYF.

The gene calls are TRBV6-4 and TRBJ2-3, with 8 bases fitting TRBD2. Germline V CDR1 and CDR2: MRHNA, SNTAGT. V dropped 0 bases and J dropped 4; count of bases not matched to a gene: 0. The CDR3 length is 14 residues. CDR3: CASSDSSGADTQYF. The CDR3 DNA is TGTGCCAGCAGTGACTCTAGCGGGGCAGATACGCAGTATTTT.